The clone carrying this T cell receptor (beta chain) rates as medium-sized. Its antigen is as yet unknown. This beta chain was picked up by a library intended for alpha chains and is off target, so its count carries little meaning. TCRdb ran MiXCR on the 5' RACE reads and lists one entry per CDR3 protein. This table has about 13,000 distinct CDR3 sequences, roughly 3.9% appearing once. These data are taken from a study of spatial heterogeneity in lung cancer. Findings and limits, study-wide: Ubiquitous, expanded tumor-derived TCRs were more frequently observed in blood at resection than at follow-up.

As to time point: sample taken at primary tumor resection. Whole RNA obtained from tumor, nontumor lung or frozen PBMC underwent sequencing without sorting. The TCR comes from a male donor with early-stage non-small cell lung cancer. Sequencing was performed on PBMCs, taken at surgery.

The CDR3 sequence: CASSLGVETQYF. DNA for the CDR3: TGTGCCAGCAGTTTAGGAGTGGAGACCCAGTACTTC. This chain uses TRBV28 with TRBJ2-5; D unclear. V was shortened by 2 bases and J by 5 bases, with 6 bases between the two germline ends. Germline CDR1 MDHEN, CDR2 SYDVKM. There are 12 residues in the CDR3.